The rows below give T cell receptor beta chains drawn from one sample of a study of blood T cell repertoires in COVID-19. Profiling relied on immunoSEQ multiplex PCR, and the TCRdb table lists in-frame clones only, not all of them. The repertoire holds about 200,000 clones, approximately 84% seen once, with roughly 4.6% in the top ten. The sample comprised peripheral blood. These receptors came from a woman aged 65 to 85 with active or convalescent COVID-19. Each CDR3 is given with its conserved first and last residue. The order of the fields is clone size, D gene, J gene, V gene, CDR3 DNA, CDR3 protein. A D gene is named only where the DNA matches it firmly. Where a row states a size, it is once, few, many or the class of an expanded clone; other rows omit it.

clone size: -
D gene: -
J gene: TRBJ2-2
V gene: TRBV14
CDR3 DNA: TGTGCCAGCAGCGGCGGAAACACCGGGGAGCTGTTTTTT
CDR3 protein: CASSGGNTGELFF

clone size: -
D gene: -
J gene: TRBJ1-2
V gene: TRBV12-3/TRBV12-4
CDR3 DNA: TGTGCCAGCAGTCCCTTGGCAGGGCAGGGCTACACCTTC
CDR3 protein: CASSPLAGQGYTF

clone size: once
D gene: TRBD1
J gene: TRBJ2-1
V gene: TRBV5-5
CDR3 DNA: TGTGCCAGCAGCTATTCCGGGACAGGGAGCTACAATGAGCAGTTCTTC
CDR3 protein: CASSYSGTGSYNEQFF

clone size: -
D gene: TRBD2
J gene: TRBJ2-7
V gene: TRBV5-6
CDR3 DNA: TGTGCCAGCTTTAGCGGGAGAGGTTGGTACGAGCAGTACTTC
CDR3 protein: CASFSGRGWYEQYF

clone size: -
D gene: TRBD2
J gene: TRBJ2-5
V gene: TRBV6-7
CDR3 DNA: TGTGCCAGCAGTCCCACCCCAGGGACTAGCCGTGAGACCCAGTACTTC
CDR3 protein: CASSPTPGTSRETQYF

clone size: -
D gene: TRBD1
J gene: TRBJ1-1
V gene: TRBV5-4
CDR3 DNA: TGTGCCAGCAGCTTGGTTCGATTTCGACAGGGGTCGAACACTGAAGCTTTCTTT
CDR3 protein: CASSLVRFRQGSNTEAFF

clone size: -
D gene: -
J gene: TRBJ1-3
V gene: TRBV19
CDR3 DNA: TGTGCCAGTGTCCAGGTGGGGAGTGGAAACACCATATATTTT
CDR3 protein: CASVQVGSGNTIYF

clone size: once
D gene: -
J gene: TRBJ2-1
V gene: TRBV29-1
CDR3 DNA: TGCAGCGTTGAAGCCGGAGGTTACAATGAGCAGTTCTTC
CDR3 protein: CSVEAGGYNEQFF

clone size: -
D gene: TRBD2
J gene: TRBJ2-7
V gene: TRBV6-5
CDR3 DNA: TGTGCCAGCAGTTATATGGCTAGCGGGGAGTACGAGCAGTACTTC
CDR3 protein: CASSYMASGEYEQYF

clone size: few
D gene: -
J gene: TRBJ2-5
V gene: TRBV14
CDR3 DNA: TGTGCCAGCAGCCGTGGAGGGACAGAGACCCAGTACTTC
CDR3 protein: CASSRGGTETQYF

clone size: -
D gene: -
J gene: TRBJ2-3
V gene: TRBV7-9
CDR3 DNA: TGTGCCAGCAGCGTTCAGTGGGGGCCTGGCACAGATACGCAGTATTTT
CDR3 protein: CASSVQWGPGTDTQYF

clone size: -
D gene: -
J gene: TRBJ2-3
V gene: TRBV6-2/TRBV6-3
CDR3 DNA: TGTGCCAGCAGTTACTCAGGTGGGAGAGATACGCAGTATTTT
CDR3 protein: CASSYSGGRDTQYF

clone size: few
D gene: -
J gene: TRBJ1-5
V gene: TRBV19
CDR3 DNA: TGTGCCAGTAGTATAAGTGCAGGGCCAAGCAATCAGCCCCAGCATTTT
CDR3 protein: CASSISAGPSNQPQHF

clone size: -
D gene: -
J gene: TRBJ1-6
V gene: TRBV7-3
CDR3 DNA: TGTGCCAGCAGCTTAGTGGGGGAGGGAATTTCACCCCTCCACTTT
CDR3 protein: CASSLVGEGISPLHF

clone size: -
D gene: -
J gene: TRBJ1-1
V gene: TRBV9
CDR3 DNA: TGTGCCAGCGGCTCGGGTGTGGGTCGGGACACTGAAGCTTTCTTT
CDR3 protein: CASGSGVGRDTEAFF

clone size: -
D gene: -
J gene: TRBJ2-2
V gene: TRBV9
CDR3 DNA: TGTGCCAGCAGCCCCCGACCGGGACAAGGAAAGTATCCGGTAGCGGGGGAGCTGTTTTTT
CDR3 protein: CASSPRPGQGKYPVAGELFF

clone size: few
D gene: -
J gene: TRBJ2-5
V gene: TRBV3-1/TRBV3-2
CDR3 DNA: TGTGCCAGCAGCCAAGGATGGCAGAAACAAGAGACCCAGTACTTC
CDR3 protein: CASSQGWQKQETQYF

clone size: once
D gene: TRBD2
J gene: TRBJ2-3
V gene: TRBV5-5
CDR3 DNA: TGTGCCAGCATCCGGACTAGCGGAGGAGATACGCAGTATTTT
CDR3 protein: CASIRTSGGDTQYF